This T cell receptor (beta chain) was identified during a study of beta chain features in type 1 diabetes. Since all of the isolated RNA was reverse transcribed, expressed TCRB transcripts were what got sequenced. The protocol was immunoSEQ multiplex PCR, while the TCRdb copy is restricted to in-frame clones and leaves out a portion. This sample has roughly 500,000 clones, with around 30% found just once. Post-sort purity exceeded 95% for all sorted populations. The germline V gene encodes CDR1 MGHDK and CDR2 SYGVNS. V was clipped by 5 bases and J by 6 bases; unmatched bases: 12. This CDR3 contains 16 residues. This clone was counted a few times.

Sequenced material: naive CD4+ T cells from blood. The clonotype comes from a man between 18 and 35 years old in good health. This chain connects TRBV25-1 to TRBJ2-2, with 7 positions matching TRBD1. The CDR3 bases are TGTGCCAGCAGTCCGTTGGACAGGCTTCCCGCCGGGGAGCTGTTTTTT. Its protein is CASSPLDRLPAGELFF. Full variable domain (missing parts from reference TRBV25-1 and TRBJ2-2): EADIYQTPRYLVIGTGKKITLECSQTMGHDKMYWYQQDPGMELHLIHYSYGVNSTEKGDLSSESTVSRIRTEHFPLTLESARPSHTSQYLCASSPLDRLPAGELFFGEGSRLTVL.